This T cell receptor beta chain comes out of a study of PD-1 blockade in classical Hodgkin lymphoma. Study in general: Patients were dosed intravenously with nivolumab at 3 mg/kg every 2 weeks.

The protocol was immunoSEQ multiplex PCR, while the TCRdb copy is restricted to in-frame clones and leaves out a portion. The sample lists tens of thousands of clones, 80% to 90% seen once, with 0.62% in the top ten. As for time point: cycle 4 day 1 (C4D1), after five to seven weeks of nivolumab. Brentuximab vedotin exposure varied among the patients, all of whom had relapsed after autologous stem cell transplantation. Magnetic negative selection served to purify CD4+ T cells out of PBMCs that had been thawed. The CDR3 length is 16 residues. With 0 bases removed from V and 4 bases from J, the gap between germline ends came to 14 bases. CDR1 is SGHRS, CDR2 YFSETQ, per germline.

The chain combines TRBV5-1 with TRBJ1-5, with D possibly being TRBD1 (5 bases). The receptor was isolated from a human donor with classical Hodgkin lymphoma. The sequencing used CD4+ T cells from blood, collected before the fourth cycle of nivolumab. The CDR3 sequence is CASSLGDPSSNQPQHF. DNA for the CDR3: TGCGCCAGCAGCTTGGGGGACCCAAGTTCGAATCAGCCCCAGCATTTT.